This record covers a single TCR beta chain. Its antigen is undetermined. At one boundary the junction diverges from the germline segment, which might be a read error. This sample is part of a study of blood T cells in healthy people across ages. Study-wide results and caveats: The unknown donor CMV status may have confounded expanded clonotype changes. Observed TCR beta diversity per million T cells went down as age went up. This fall followed a roughly linear course with age.

Sample donors were healthy Caucasian individuals that came from Russia, aged 6 to 90. Donors gave around 10 milliliters of peripheral blood apiece. CDR1 is LGHNA, CDR2 YSLEER, per germline. The CDR3 loop spans 17 amino acids. Using a J-beta primer mix together with a sample-barcoded 5' primer, a second PCR was run for about 7 to 12 cycles. From the 5' RACE reads, TCRdb called clonotypes with MiXCR, one entry per CDR3 protein. Of about 970,000 distinct CDR3 sequences listed, roughly 51% are singletons. This clonotype originated in a woman aged 60 to 75 in good health. Material: blood. The chain is built from TRBV4-3 and TRBJ2-4; possible D gene TRBD1, 6 bases. Matching the DNA end better, TRBJ2-7 makes the J call doubtful. The CDR3 bases are TGCACCAGCAGCCAAGATAATGGGGGCAAGGTCCCCTACGAGCAGTACTTC. Protein: CTSSQDNGGKVPYEQYF.